This entry describes one T cell receptor beta chain. The target antigen is unknown. This entry belongs to a study of shared clonotypes between healthy human individuals. Study-level information: Every donor yielded three CD4 naive, three CD4 memory, two CD8 naive and one CD8 memory plate. Study outcomes and limitations: Only blood underwent sampling, and tissue repertoires likely differ.

Generated by immunoSEQ multiplex PCR, the TCRdb table keeps only in-frame clones and is missing some. Among 2 million to 3 million clones listed, 90% to 95% were seen once. J lost 0 bases, V lost 3 bases, and 9 bases had no gene match. The germline V gene encodes CDR1 ENHRY and CDR2 SYGVKD. The CDR3 runs 18 residues. The clonotype originates from a man younger than 35 in good health. Some clones in this sample may be carry-over from other donors' samples. The sequenced sample was naive CD4+ T cells from PBMCs. Sample subset: CD45RA+ positively selected. The rearrangement uses TRBV10-3 and TRBJ2-3; TRBD2 agrees at 10 bases. DNA of the CDR3: TGTGCCATCAGTGATATGACTAGCGGGCGGAAGAGCACAGATACGCAGTATTTT. Translating it yields CAISDMTSGRKSTDTQYF.